These 18 T cell receptor beta chains were sequenced from one sample in a study of identical twins. TCRdb reprocessed the 5' RACE reads with MiXCR, giving one entry per CDR3 protein. The repertoire has over 550,000 distinct CDR3 sequences, 7.1% of them found once; the top ten carry 1.5% to 2%. The data also belong to a second study, concerning yellow fever vaccine responses in identical twins.

The specimen was PBMCs. The receptors were sampled from a young woman in good health.

In this sample, this clonotype turned up many times. The rearrangement uses TRBV5-5 and TRBJ1-4; 12 bases map to TRBD1. Germline CDR1 reads SGHKS; CDR2 reads YYEKEE (reference sequence). Trimming cost V 3 bases and J 3 bases; bases outside gene matches: 3. The CDR3 runs 16 residues. The CDR3 sequence: CASSSGQGASNEKLFF. CDR3 in DNA: TGTGCCAGCAGCTCGGGACAGGGGGCGTCTAATGAAAAACTGTTTTTT.

There are a few counts of this clonotype. This chain joins TRBV28 and TRBJ1-5; D unclear. V shed 7 bases and J shed 4 bases, with 11 bases lying between them. The germline V gene encodes CDR1 MDHEN and CDR2 SYDVKM. The CDR3 runs 13 residues. DNA for the CDR3: TGTGCCAGCAACAATCTTCGGAATCAGCCCCAGCATTTT. This gives the protein CASNNLRNQPQHF.

This clonotype occurred many times. The genes are TRBV13 and TRBJ2-1; TRBD2 matches 11 bases. The CDR3 length is 17 residues. Trimming at V came to 5 bases and at J to 5 bases, leaving 11 bases not matched to a gene. In germline, CDR1 is PRHDT, CDR2 FYEKMQ (reference sequence). The CDR3, as DNA: TGTGCCAGCAGCCCGAGGACCGGGACTAGCGGAAACAATGAGCAGTTCTTC. Amino acid sequence: CASSPRTGTSGNNEQFF.

This clonotype was seen repeatedly, ten times or more. V and J are TRBV24-1 and TRBJ2-1, with D uncertain. The germline V gene encodes CDR1 KGHDR and CDR2 SFDVKD. Between the trimmed V and J ends, which lost 1 base and 6 bases, there was a span of 6 bases. This CDR3 has 13 amino acids. CDR3 nucleotides: TGTGCCACCAGTGATTTAAGGAGCAATGAGCAGTTCTTC. Translated, it gives CATSDLRSNEQFF.

This clonotype was recorded many times. The chain combines TRBV14 with TRBJ1-2; TRBD1 agrees at 11 bases. The germline V gene encodes CDR1 SGHDN and CDR2 FVKESK. This CDR3 region has 16 residues. Trimming took 0 bases from V and 4 from J; bases not matched to a gene: 4. The CDR3 loop is CASSQDGTGGTYGYTF. The CDR3 nucleotides read TGTGCCAGCAGCCAAGACGGGACAGGGGGGACCTATGGCTACACCTTC.

The rearrangement links TRBV5-1 to TRBJ2-7; 10 bases agree with TRBD1. Germline lookup yields CDR1 SGHRS and CDR2 YFSETQ. The CDR3 runs 15 residues. With V trimmed by 4 bases and J by 3 bases, 7 bases remained unmatched. CDR3 nucleotides: TGCGCCAGCAGCCCCGGGACAGGGGCTCTCTACGAGCAGTACTTC. Protein sequence: CASSPGTGALYEQYF. Complete variable domain (other parts from reference TRBV5-1 and TRBJ2-7): KAGVTQTPRYLIKTRGQQVTLSCSPISGHRSVSWYQQTPGQGLQFLFEYFSETQRNKGNFPGRFSGRQFSNSRSEMNVSTLELGDSALYLCASSPGTGALYEQYFGPGTRLTVT.

Ten or more counts support this clonotype. This chain uses TRBV12-3 or TRBV12-4 with TRBJ1-4, with D uncertain. The CDR3 is 14 amino acids. The V and J ends lost 3 bases and 8 bases respectively, with 13 bases between them. The CDR3 region is CASSLWLDREKLFF. The CDR3 DNA is TGTGCCAGCAGTTTGTGGCTCGACCGGGAAAAACTGTTTTTT.

The V call is TRBV20-1, the J call TRBJ2-5; D unresolved. The CDR3 loop spans 13 amino acids. From germline, CDR1 is DFQATT and CDR2 SNEGSKA (reference sequence). Trimming left V 1 base short and J 5 bases short, with 11 bases between. The CDR3 nucleotides are TGCAGTGCTAGAGTAGGAGTTTTTGAGACCCAGTACTTC. Amino acids: CSARVGVFETQYF.

The genes are TRBV6-5 and TRBJ2-5; 7 nucleotides agree with TRBD2. The V segment lost 3 bases and the J segment 3 bases; nucleotides outside the gene matches: 4. Germline loops: CDR1 MNHEY, CDR2 SVGAGI. The CDR3 extends over 14 amino acids. The CDR3 region is CASSYGLAEETQYF. The CDR3 DNA follows: TGTGCCAGCAGTTATGGGCTAGCGGAAGAGACCCAGTACTTC.

As DNA, the CDR3 is TGTGCCAGCAGCCAACTTACACCGACCACTAGCACAGATACGCAGTATTTT. The encoded protein is CASSQLTPTTSTDTQYF. The rearrangement uses TRBV14 and TRBJ2-3, with D hard to call. The germline V gene encodes CDR1 SGHDN and CDR2 FVKESK. The CDR3 consists of 17 residues. V lost 2 bases and J 0 bases, leaving 15 bases between the germline ends.

This chain uses TRBV20-1 with TRBJ1-3; D gene unclear. The CDR3 spans 13 residues. CDR1 and CDR2 from the germline V gene are DFQATT and SNEGSKA (reference sequence). V lost 6 bases and J 1 base, leaving 10 bases between the germline ends. DNA of the CDR3: TGCAGTGCACACGATAGGTCTGGAAACACCATATATTTT. It codes for CSAHDRSGNTIYF.

This clonotype was counted many times. The chain employs TRBV9 and TRBJ1-4, with 9 bases aligning to TRBD1. The CDR3 consists of 14 residues. V dropped 3 bases and J dropped 7; count of bases not matched to a gene: 4. In germline, CDR1 is SGDLS, CDR2 YYNGEE. The CDR3 protein is CASSDGTGIEKLFF. CDR3 DNA: TGTGCCAGCAGCGACGGGACAGGGATTGAAAAACTGTTTTTT.

J is TRBJ1-2 and V is TRBV3-1; 7 nucleotides line up with TRBD1. Germline V gene sequence: CDR1 LGHDT, CDR2 YNNKEL (reference sequence). The CDR3 length is 15 residues. Losses at the gene ends were 11 bases for V and 4 bases for J; bases not matched to a gene: 16. This CDR3 reads CASCQDRREFYGYTF. The CDR3 DNA follows: TGTGCCTCCTGCCAGGACAGGAGGGAGTTCTATGGCTACACCTTC. The full variable domain, with the rest looked up from reference TRBV3-1 and TRBJ1-2, is DTAVSQTPKYLVTQMGNDKSIKCEQNLGHDTMYWYKQDSKKFLKIMFSYNNKELIINETVPNRFSPKSPDKAHLNLHINSLELGDSAVYFCASCQDRREFYGYTFGSGTRLTVV.

CDR3: CASSPLAGAVNTDTQYF. The CDR3, as DNA: TGCGCCAGCAGCCCACTAGCGGGGGCGGTAAACACAGATACGCAGTATTTT. The chain combines TRBV5-1 with TRBJ2-3, with 11 nucleotides matching TRBD2. The germline V gene encodes CDR1 SGHRS and CDR2 YFSETQ. With V trimmed by 4 bases and J by 2 bases, 9 bases remained unmatched. This CDR3 is 17 amino acids long.

This clonotype was counted only a few times. The rearrangement links TRBV11-2 to TRBJ2-1; TRBD2 matches at 14 bases. The CDR3 covers 15 residues. Germline V CDR1 and CDR2: SGHAT, FQNNGV. V gave up 4 bases and J gave up 9 bases; unmatched junction bases: 5. The CDR3 loop reads CASSSTSGGAFEQFF. The CDR3 region has the DNA TGTGCCAGCAGCTCGACTAGCGGGGGGGCTTTTGAGCAGTTCTTC.

The chain recombines TRBV5-1 with TRBJ1-6; D call uncertain. V lost 0 bases to trimming and J lost 7 bases, with 14 bases between them. The CDR3 totals 16 residues. In germline, CDR1 is SGHRS, CDR2 YFSETQ. CDR3 nucleotides: TGCGCCAGCAGCTTGGAACCCAGGCGACCGAATTCACCCCTCCACTTT. It encodes CASSLEPRRPNSPLHF.

The chain carries TRBV20-1 and TRBJ2-3, with 10 bases that match TRBD2. Germline V gene data show CDR1 as DFQATT and CDR2 as SNEGSKA (reference sequence). V shed 6 bases, J shed 6 bases, and the junction held 12 bases outside the gene matches. The CDR3 runs to 15 residues. The CDR3: CSAELAGFLVDTQYF. Here the CDR3 DNA reads TGCAGTGCAGAACTAGCGGGGTTCCTCGTGGATACGCAGTATTTT.

This clonotype was recorded only once. The V and J genes are TRBV29-1 and TRBJ2-7, with 14 bases that match TRBD2. Trimming removed 3 bases from V and 8 bases from J; junction bases left unmatched: 6. There are 14 residues in the CDR3. Per the germline V gene, CDR1 is SQVTM and CDR2 is ANQGSEA. The CDR3 protein is CSVESGTSGSQQYF. Written as DNA, the CDR3 is TGCAGCGTTGAGTCCGGGACTAGCGGGAGTCAGCAGTACTTC.